The clone carrying this T cell receptor (beta chain) came up many times. Its antigen is not identified. This specimen comes from a study of regulatory T cells in long-lasting Graves disease. Findings and limits, study-wide: Those with persistent Graves' had less TCR diversity than newly diagnosed patients.

This sample's time point: newly diagnosed GD, antithyroid drugs for less than 3 months. With RNA extracted from PBMCs as input, the TCR library was made. With iRepertoire HTBI primers and Arm-PCR of CDR3 regions, TCR beta libraries were built. TCRdb passed the multiplex PCR reads through MiXCR, listing each CDR3 protein once. The table has a few hundred thousand distinct CDR3 sequences, roughly 17% seen once. The V gene lost 4 bases and the J gene lost 3 bases, with 13 bases spanning the gap. This CDR3 spans 15 amino acids. Germline CDR1 MGHRA, CDR2 YSYEKL. These records were also assigned to another study, of T cells in Graves' hyperthyroidism and ophthalmopathy. That study adds: The HTBI primer set was used in a first-round RT-PCR of the TCR CDR3.

The clonotype comes from a man between 40 and 49 years old with Graves disease. V and J are TRBV4-1 and TRBJ1-5; D gene ambiguous. Sequenced material: peripheral blood mononuclear cells (PBMCs), taken at new diagnosis, from a patient treated with antithyroid drugs. The chain's CDR3 is CASSPRAGLNQPQHF. CDR3 coding DNA: TGCGCCAGCAGCCCCCGGGCAGGACTCAATCAGCCCCAGCATTTT.